Presented here are 4 T cell receptor beta chains from one specimen sequenced in a study of blood T cells in healthy people across ages. Through a sample-barcoded 5' primer and a J-beta primer mix, a second PCR was run for roughly 6 to 12 cycles. TCRdb re-called the 5' RACE reads through MiXCR, storing one row per CDR3 protein. Among around 1,800,000 distinct CDR3 sequences listed, roughly two fifths were seen once. The sequencing sample was made of blood. The origin of the receptors is a human donor in good health.

The CDR3 coding sequence is TGTGCCAGCAGCTTAGCCCGGGACATCAATGAGCAGTTCTTC. It codes for CASSLARDINEQFF. The gene calls are TRBV7-2 and TRBJ2-1; D might be TRBD1 (6 bases). Between the trimmed V and J ends, which lost 0 bases and 6 bases, there was a span of 9 bases. The length of the CDR3 is 14 residues. Germline values: CDR1 SGHTA, CDR2 FQGNSA.

V is TRBV6-1 and J is TRBJ2-5; 12 bases are shared with TRBD2. The CDR3 runs to 16 residues. Per germline, CDR1 MNHNS and CDR2 SASEGT. Unmatched junction bases numbered 6, after V lost 6 bases and J lost 1 base. CDR3 bases: TGTGCCAGCAGGCAGGGACTAGCGGGCTTCCAAGAGACCCAGTACTTC. Translation: CASRQGLAGFQETQYF.

The chain uses TRBV7-8 and TRBJ2-5; the match to TRBD2 covers 8 bases. CDR3 length equals 16 residues. Germline V lookup: CDR1 SGHVS, CDR2 FQNEAQ. J gave up 0 bases and V 4 bases, and 7 bases lay outside the gene matches. The CDR3: CASSYWAGGHQETQYF. As DNA, the CDR3 is TGTGCCAGCAGCTATTGGGCGGGGGGCCACCAAGAGACCCAGTACTTC.

This clonotype was counted a few times. The chain uses TRBV20-1 and TRBJ2-7; TRBD2 is a possible D gene (6 bases). The germline V gene has CDR1 DFQATT and CDR2 SNEGSKA (reference sequence). Trimming shortened V by 4 bases and J by 0 bases, and 13 bases separated the two germline ends. CDR3 length: 14 amino acids. CDR3 in amino acids: CSAKVGGSSYEQYF. DNA for the CDR3: TGCAGTGCTAAGGTTGGGGGGTCCTCCTACGAGCAGTACTTC.